The following is a TCR beta chain sequence with its context. Its antigen remains unknown. CDR3 size: 16 residues. Between the trimmed V and J ends, which lost 0 bases and 0 bases, there was a span of 7 bases. Germline CDR1 and CDR2: SGHRS and YFSETQ. PCR primers comprised 60 Vbeta and 13 Jbeta primers. The table came from immunoSEQ multiplex PCR; TCRdb's copy has only in-frame clones and leaves some out. The sample records 98,000 or so clones, less than 85% being singletons. Each of the donors was a healthy bone marrow donor. The sample belongs to a study of cytomegalovirus exposure and HLA in healthy donors. Study overall: Some 180 million T cells yielded approximately 110 million unique TCR beta sequences in earlier analysis.

Findings and caveats of the study: In a later analysis, a missense DCLRE1C variant was linked to TCR beta V- and J-gene trimming.

The receptor was derived from a woman under 30 in good health and CMV-seropositive. The sequencing input was PBMCs. The chain has TRBV5-1 and TRBJ2-6; D remains unclear. CDR3 loop: CASSLVSVSGANVLTF. The CDR3 DNA reads as TGCGCCAGCAGCTTGGTCTCCGTCTCTGGGGCCAACGTCCTGACTTTC.